A single sample is the source of the 24 T cell receptor beta chains below, sequenced in a study of siplizumab effects on memory and regulatory T cells. Sequencing was performed with immunoSEQ multiplex PCR; in TCRdb, only in-frame clones are kept and a portion is missing. The sample consists of more than 60,000 clones, 95% to 98% of them appearing once. Input material: naive CD8+ T cells sorted from blood. The origin of the receptors is a human donor in good health.

The genes are TRBV5-4 and TRBJ2-3; TRBD2 agrees at 7 bases. CDR3 length: 15 residues. V lost 2 bases and J lost 6; bases outside the gene matches: 9. Germline V CDR1 and CDR2: SGHNT, YYREEE (reference sequence). The CDR3 here is CASSFASGTLDTQYF. CDR3 sequence (DNA): TGTGCCAGCAGCTTCGCAAGCGGGACTCTGGATACGCAGTATTTT.

This clone appeared once. This sequence joins TRBV11-2 and TRBJ1-2; D is undetermined. Per germline, CDR1 SGHAT and CDR2 FQNNGV. V lost 1 base and J lost 4, with 13 bases in between. The length of the CDR3 is 15 residues. CDR3 DNA: TGTGCCAGCAGCTTAGGAAATCATGGAATCTATGGCTACACCTTC. It is translated as CASSLGNHGIYGYTF. The full variable domain, with the rest looked up from reference TRBV11-2 and TRBJ1-2, is EAGVAQSPRYKIIEKRQSVAFWCNPISGHATLYWYQQILGQGPKLLIQFQNNGVVDDSQLPKDRFSAERLKGVDSTLKIQPAKLEDSAVYLCASSLGNHGIYGYTFGSGTRLTVV.

The chain combines TRBV6-5 with TRBJ2-7; D not resolved. V was trimmed by 6 bases and J by 2 bases, leaving 11 bases between them. The CDR3 loop spans 13 amino acids. Germline V CDR1 and CDR2: MNHEY, SVGAGI. The CDR3 region is CASSEDGTYEQYF. The CDR3 DNA sequence: TGTGCCAGCAGCGAAGACGGTACCTACGAGCAGTACTTC.

The gene calls are TRBV28 and TRBJ2-1; 10 nucleotides agree with TRBD1. V gave up 7 bases and J gave up 5 bases; unmatched junction bases: 8. Germline V gene data show CDR1 as MDHEN and CDR2 as SYDVKM. CDR3 length equals 15 residues. The CDR3 DNA reads TGTGCCAGCACCCCCGGGACAGGGGCCGACAATGAGCAGTTCTTC. Its protein is CASTPGTGADNEQFF.

This chain uses TRBV28 with TRBJ2-1, with D maybe TRBD1 (6 bases). The V gene lost 2 bases and the J gene lost 0 bases, with 17 bases spanning the gap. Germline CDR1 MDHEN, CDR2 SYDVKM. CDR3 size: 18 residues. The CDR3 bases are TGTGCCAGCAGTTTAAGGGGGACAACCATCAGCTCCTACAATGAGCAGTTCTTC. This codes for CASSLRGTTISSYNEQFF.

The chain joins TRBV27 to TRBJ1-2, with TRBD1 matching over 8 bases. V gave up 2 bases and J gave up 7 bases; unmatched junction bases: 3. Germline V gene data show CDR1 as MNHEY and CDR2 as SMNVEV (reference sequence). This CDR3 spans 13 amino acids. CDR3: CASSLRTGSGYTF. CDR3 coding DNA: TGTGCCAGCAGTTTAAGGACAGGGTCTGGCTACACCTTC.

The chain couples TRBV19 to TRBJ1-5, with D possibly being TRBD1 (6 bases). The germline CDR1 and CDR2 sequences are LNHDA and SQIVND (reference sequence). The CDR3 runs 15 residues. V lost 7 bases, J lost 1 base, and 14 bases lay in between. The chain's CDR3 is CASTLLGGSNQPQHF. CDR3 nucleotide sequence: TGTGCCAGTACCTTATTAGGGGGGAGCAATCAGCCCCAGCATTTT. Looking up the rest from reference TRBV19 and TRBJ1-5 gives the full variable domain: DGGITQSPKYLFRKEGQNVTLSCEQNLNHDAMYWYRQDPGQGLRLIYYSQIVNDFQKGDIAEGYSVSREKKESFPLTVTSAQKNPTAFYLCASTLLGGSNQPQHFGDGTRLSIL.

The chain couples TRBV7-9 to TRBJ2-3, with 8 bases fitting TRBD2. The CDR3 sequence is 16 residues long. V was clipped by 5 bases and J by 0 bases; unmatched bases: 7. Per the germline V gene, CDR1 is SEHNR and CDR2 is FQNEAQ (reference sequence). CDR3 loop: CASSPIGGGSTDTQYF. The CDR3 DNA reads TGTGCCAGCAGCCCAATCGGGGGGGGTAGCACAGATACGCAGTATTTT. Supplemented by reference TRBV7-9 and TRBJ2-3, the full variable domain reads DTGVSQNPRHKITKRGQNVTFRCDPISEHNRLYWYRQTLGQGPEFLTYFQNEAQLEKSRLLSDRFSAERPKGSFSTLEIQRTEQGDSAMYLCASSPIGGGSTDTQYFGPGTRLTVL.

This chain connects TRBV14 to TRBJ1-1; D is ambiguous. The CDR3 runs 15 residues. CDR1 is SGHDN, CDR2 FVKESK, per germline. The ends were cut back, 2 bases at V and 0 bases at J, with 10 bases in the middle. CDR3 amino acids: CASSQNRLMNTEAFF. The CDR3 bases are TGTGCCAGCAGCCAAAACAGACTCATGAACACTGAAGCTTTCTTT.

This rearrangement joins TRBV30 to TRBJ1-5; 9 bases map to TRBD1. The CDR3 is made up of 15 amino acids. Germline-derived CDR1 and CDR2 are GTSNPN and SVGIG (reference sequence). V shed 1 base, J shed 6 bases, and the junction held 7 bases outside the gene matches. Here the CDR3 DNA reads TGTGCCTGGAGTGCCTTACAGGGGGCCAGTCAGCCCCAGCATTTT. Its translation: CAWSALQGASQPQHF.

This chain connects TRBV6-4 to TRBJ1-1, with D perhaps TRBD1 (6 bases). The CDR3 has 15 residues. CDR1 MRHNA and CDR2 SNTAGT come from the germline V gene. Trimming removed 1 base at V and 3 bases at J, with 12 bases between. In nucleotides, the CDR3 is TGTGCCAGCAGTGACTACTGGGGGGCGGACACTGAAGCTTTCTTT. Translating it yields CASSDYWGADTEAFF.

The sample holds one count of this clone. V gene TRBV29-1 combines with J gene TRBJ2-7; 10 bases are a match to TRBD1. With V trimmed by 3 bases and J by 6 bases, 2 bases remained unmatched. The germline V gene encodes CDR1 SQVTM and CDR2 ANQGSEA. The CDR3 totals 12 residues. CDR3 nucleotide sequence: TGCAGCGTTGAGGGGACAGGGGTCGAGCAGTACTTC. This gives the protein CSVEGTGVEQYF.

This chain joins TRBV4-3 and TRBJ2-1; 12 nucleotides line up with TRBD1. Germline loops: CDR1 LGHNA, CDR2 YSLEER. The CDR3 is 15 residues long. Losses at the gene ends were 9 bases for V and 10 bases for J; bases not matched to a gene: 13. CDR3 amino acids: CASSDPGQGAREQFF. In nucleotides, the CDR3 is TGCGCCAGTTCCGACCCGGGACAGGGGGCGCGAGAGCAGTTCTTC.

The chain has TRBV11-2 and TRBJ2-7; D is uncertain. Trimming shortened V by 4 bases and J by 4 bases, and 5 bases separated the two germline ends. CDR3 length: 11 amino acids. The germline gives CDR1 SGHAT, CDR2 FQNNGV. CDR3 sequence reads: CASSSVYEQYF. DNA for the CDR3: TGTGCCAGCAGCTCAGTATACGAGCAGTACTTC.

This chain uses TRBV15 with TRBJ1-1; D not certain. The CDR3 extends over 14 amino acids. Germline CDR1 reads LNHNV; CDR2 reads YYDKDF (reference sequence). With 6 bases removed from V and 4 bases from J, the gap between germline ends came to 15 bases. CDR3 bases: TGTGCCACCAGACCGAGAGAGGGAAGCACTGAAGCTTTCTTT. Translation: CATRPREGSTEAFF.

The J gene is TRBJ2-2, the V gene TRBV27, with TRBD1 identical over 9 bases. J was trimmed by 6 bases and V by 8 bases; bases with no gene match: 19. Germline assignment: CDR1 MNHEY and CDR2 SMNVEV (reference sequence). This CDR3 has 18 amino acids. The CDR3 coding sequence is TGTGCCAGCCGCATCCGGACAGGGGAGGCCCGGGACGCCGGGGAGCTGTTTTTT. Residues: CASRIRTGEARDAGELFF.

The chain employs TRBV9 and TRBJ1-4; TRBD1 might be the D (5 bases). The germline V and J ends were trimmed by 4 bases and 8 bases, with 12 bases remaining between them. The CDR3 has 13 amino acids. Per the germline V gene, CDR1 is SGDLS and CDR2 is YYNGEE. In DNA, the CDR3 is TGTGCCAGCAGCTCCCGGGACGGCGAAAAACTGTTTTTT. Protein sequence: CASSSRDGEKLFF.

Only one count was recorded for this clone. The gene calls are TRBV6-6 and TRBJ2-2; TRBD1 might be the D (6 bases). There are 13 residues in the CDR3. V lost 7 bases and J 6 bases, leaving 12 bases between the germline ends. Germline CDR1 is MNHNY and CDR2 is SVGAGI (reference sequence). CDR3 sequence: CASNVGGAGELFF. DNA of the CDR3: TGTGCCAGCAACGTTGGGGGCGCCGGGGAGCTGTTTTTT.

This chain joins TRBV5-4 and TRBJ2-7; 9 bases match TRBD1. In germline, CDR1 is SGHNT, CDR2 YYREEE (reference sequence). V was clipped by 2 bases and J by 6 bases; unmatched bases: 6. This CDR3 spans 14 amino acids. Written as DNA, the CDR3 is TGTGCCAGCAGCTTTCGGGACAGGGTTGGCGAGCAGTACTTC. It encodes CASSFRDRVGEQYF.

The table lists this clone with a count of one. J is TRBJ2-3 and V is TRBV5-4; D unresolved. The germline V gene has CDR1 SGHNT and CDR2 YYREEE (reference sequence). The CDR3 extends over 13 amino acids. The germline V and J ends were trimmed by 0 bases and 6 bases, with 8 bases remaining between them. This CDR3 reads CASSLGVSDTQYF. CDR3 DNA: TGTGCCAGCAGCTTGGGGGTATCCGATACGCAGTATTTT.

V gene TRBV12-5 combines with J gene TRBJ2-7, with TRBD1 matching 9 bases. The V gene's germline CDR1 is LGHNT and CDR2 FRNRAP. V trimming: 6 bases; J trimming: 0 bases; junction bases outside the gene matches: 3. This CDR3 is 14 amino acids long. CDR3 in amino acids: CASGGTGSSYEQYF. The CDR3 nucleotides are TGTGCTAGTGGAGGGACAGGGAGCTCCTACGAGCAGTACTTC.

The CDR3 protein is CASSLEVGVPSNQPQHF. The DNA of the CDR3 is TGTGCCAGCAGCTTAGAAGTCGGCGTGCCTAGCAATCAGCCCCAGCATTTT. J is TRBJ1-5 and V is TRBV7-2; no reliable D call. There are 17 residues in the CDR3. Per germline, CDR1 SGHTA and CDR2 FQGNSA. V lost 1 base and J lost 0, with 13 bases in between. The full variable domain, completed using reference TRBV7-2 and TRBJ1-5, is GAGVSQSPSNKVTEKGKDVELRCDPISGHTALYWYRQSLGQGLEFLIYFQGNSAPDKSGLPSDRFSAERTGGSVSTLTIQRTQQEDSAVYLCASSLEVGVPSNQPQHFGDGTRLSIL.

The V call is TRBV27, the J call TRBJ1-2; TRBD1 aligns across 8 bases. V lost 6 bases and J lost 8; bases outside the gene matches: 8. The length of the CDR3 is 13 residues. CDR1 and CDR2 from the germline V gene are MNHEY and SMNVEV (reference sequence). The CDR3 is CASSPTGAVGYTF. The CDR3 coding sequence is TGTGCCAGCAGCCCGACAGGGGCGGTGGGCTACACCTTC.

This chain links TRBV6-1 with TRBJ1-1, with D possibly being TRBD1 (5 bases). Germline V gives CDR1 MNHNS, CDR2 SASEGT. The CDR3 is 14 amino acids. Trimming took 1 base from V and 1 from J, leaving 7 bases between them. CDR3 nucleotide sequence: TGTGCCAGCAGTGAAGAAGGGGAGAACACTGAAGCTTTCTTT. It codes for CASSEEGENTEAFF.